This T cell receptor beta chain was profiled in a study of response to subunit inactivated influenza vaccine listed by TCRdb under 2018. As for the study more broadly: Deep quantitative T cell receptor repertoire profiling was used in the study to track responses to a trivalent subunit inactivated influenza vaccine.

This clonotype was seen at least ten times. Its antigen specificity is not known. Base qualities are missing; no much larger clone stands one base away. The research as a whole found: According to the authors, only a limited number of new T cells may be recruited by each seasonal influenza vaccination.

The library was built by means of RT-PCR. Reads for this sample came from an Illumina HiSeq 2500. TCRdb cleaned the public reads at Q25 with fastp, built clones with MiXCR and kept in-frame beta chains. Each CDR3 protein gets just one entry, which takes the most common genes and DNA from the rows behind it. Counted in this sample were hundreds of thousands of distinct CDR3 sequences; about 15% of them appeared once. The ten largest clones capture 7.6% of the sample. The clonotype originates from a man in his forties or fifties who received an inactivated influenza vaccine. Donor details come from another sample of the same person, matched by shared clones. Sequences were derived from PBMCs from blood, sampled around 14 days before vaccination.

The DNA sequence is as follows: TGCAGTGCTAGACCTCACGCCGGCCAGGGTGGTTTCCACGAGCAGTACTTC. This encodes CSARPHAGQGGFHEQYF. The chain links TRBV20-1 with TRBJ2-7; the D gene is perhaps TRBD1, on 5 matching bases. Based on the germline V gene (reference sequence), the CDR1 and CDR2 sequences are DFQATT and SNEGSKA. From the cysteine through the phenylalanine, the CDR3 covers 17 amino acids. The CDR3 DNA has 51 bases and is translated from base 1. V loses 2 bases, J loses 5 bases, and the germline ends lie 25 bases apart.